This TCR beta chain emerged from a study of blood T cell repertoires in COVID-19. In the study overall: COVID-19 samples collected from the United States, Italy and Spain covered acute and convalescent phases. In each case, the material was cDNA or gDNA derived from T cells, B-cell-depleted T cells, or PBMCs.

Only a few counts were recorded for this clone. The CDR3 totals 13 residues. Germline V gives CDR1 LGHDT, CDR2 YNNKEL (reference sequence). V was shortened by 1 base and J by 8 bases, with 11 bases between the two germline ends. Study processing details: Estimates of nucleated cell counts were drawn from the amplification of reference gene primers. This table comes from immunoSEQ multiplex PCR, and its TCRdb copy is limited to in-frame clones, with some not included. V, J and clone size derive from that table, while D and trimming were established from the DNA sequence. This table has under 200,000 clones, 70% to 90% appearing once.

The sequence was collected from a man aged 55 to 70 with active or convalescent COVID-19. The genes are TRBV3-1 (or the pseudogene TRBV3-2) and TRBJ1-1; D gene unclear. The sequencing sample was made of peripheral blood. The CDR3: CASSQAGFMEAFF. The CDR3 DNA sequence: TGTGCCAGCAGCCAAGCGGGGTTTATGGAAGCTTTCTTT.